This T cell receptor (beta chain) was sequenced for a study of preoperative IRX-2 immunotherapy in early breast cancer. Profiled with immunoSEQ multiplex PCR; TCRdb holds only in-frame clones, not every one. The data contain under 40,000 clones, about 96% of them singletons. Treatment described: preoperative locoregional IRX-2 cytokine immunotherapy. This CDR3 has 15 amino acids. Germline CDR1 and CDR2: SGHTA and FQGTGA. V was shortened by 3 bases and J by 3 bases, with 12 bases between the two germline ends. This chain joins TRBV7-3 and TRBJ2-4, with D possibly matching TRBD2 (7 bases). The source of this sequence is a human donor with breast cancer. This specimen was collected from a patient treated with IRX-2 immunotherapy. CDR3 in DNA: TGTGCCAGCAGCTTCCGGGGGGCTGGCAAAAACATTCAGTACTTC. It yields the protein CASSFRGAGKNIQYF.